This T cell receptor (beta chain) was observed in a study of beta chain features in type 1 diabetes. Study observations and caveats: More deletions and fewer insertions at VDJ junctions were found in patients with type 1 diabetes. For Type 1 diabetes patients, all four CD4+ subsets carried TCRB CDR3s that were moderately but significantly shorter.

Isolation of CD4+ naive, central memory, regulatory and stem cell-like memory cells was achieved by sorting via CD45RO/CCR7/CD25/CD127/CD95/CD27. V was shortened by 8 bases and J by 3 bases, with 12 bases between the two germline ends. This CDR3 has 13 residues. CDR1 SGHAT and CDR2 FQNNGV come from the germline V gene. This clone came up a few times. The antigen remains undetermined. Sequencing targeted expressed TCRB transcripts, as all isolated RNA had been reverse transcribed. Assay: immunoSEQ multiplex PCR; the TCRdb copy retains only in-frame clones and omits some. The data show 230,000 or so clones, around 15% seen once.

The chain uses TRBV11-2 and TRBJ2-3; possibly TRBD1 for D (6 bases). The receptor was isolated from a man aged 25 to 45 with type 1 diabetes. Sequences were obtained from naive CD4+ T cells from blood. The CDR3 DNA is TGTGCCAGCGCCTCAAGGGGGACAGATACGCAGTATTTT. Translating it yields CASASRGTDTQYF.